Here is one T cell receptor beta chain with its context. Its target is not known. CDR3 length: 12 amino acids. The V and J ends lost 8 bases and 0 bases respectively, with 7 bases between them. The germline V gene encodes CDR1 MNHEY and CDR2 SVGAGI. The data were taken from a study of monozygotic twins with cystic fibrosis. General study findings and limits: V usage most resembled the co-twin in 13 of 16 pairs.

The method was immunoSEQ multiplex PCR; TCRdb's version includes in-frame clones alone and lacks a portion of them. Of about 32,000 clones in the sample, roughly 90% were seen once. Specimen: blood. The chain combines TRBV6-5 with TRBJ2-5, with D unresolved. This TCR was sampled from a girl aged 2 to 9 with cystic fibrosis. As DNA, the CDR3 is TGTGCCAGCCAGGCCAACCAAGAGACCCAGTACTTC. This encodes CASQANQETQYF.